The text below deals with one TCR beta chain. Its antigen is undetermined. This specimen belongs to a study of T cell responses to AZD1222 COVID-19 vaccine. The V and J ends lost 2 bases and 1 base respectively, with 8 bases between them. The germline V gene has CDR1 SGHVS and CDR2 FNYEAQ. The CDR3 is 15 residues long. TCRdb's table, derived via immunoSEQ multiplex PCR, lists solely in-frame clones and lacks some. The sample has 90,000 to 150,000 clones, roughly 90% seen once. Study findings and constraints: Mapped onto spike, vaccine-associated CD4 TCRs spanned it and were dominant at 160-218 and 743-854. Reports indicate that nearly half of spike-specific TCRs are directed at unmutated variant regions. Donors skewed white British and female; clonal diversity was possibly underestimated. At study baseline, merely five or six AZD1222 recipients were seropositive.

The receptor comes from an adult who received the MenACWY meningococcal vaccine as a control. The V gene is TRBV7-6, the J gene TRBJ2-2; no reliable D call. The sample here was peripheral blood, taken 28 days after the second dose of the MenACWY control vaccine. The CDR3 DNA reads TGTGCCAGCAGCTTAAGGGTCATGAACACCGGGGAGCTGTTTTTT. Amino acid sequence: CASSLRVMNTGELFF. The complete variable domain, with remaining parts taken from reference TRBV7-6 and TRBJ2-2, reads GAGVSQSPRYKVTKRGQDVALRCDPISGHVSLYWYRQALGQGPEFLTYFNYEAQQDKSGLPNDRFSAERPEGSISTLTIQRTEQRDSAMYRCASSLRVMNTGELFFGEGSRLTVL.